This T cell receptor (beta chain) emerged from a study of T cell changes during pregnancy in multiple sclerosis. V lost 4 bases to trimming and J lost 8 bases; unmatched junction nucleotides: 13. Germline V CDR1 and CDR2: LGHNA, YNFKEQ. The CDR3 has 16 amino acids. Using immunoSEQ multiplex PCR, the repertoire was profiled, and TCRdb retains in-frame clones only, with some absent. The sample lists some 130,000 clones; less than 97% were seen once. Sequenced material: peripheral blood, taken after pregnancy. This sequence originates from a female donor with multiple sclerosis, enrolled in a pregnancy study. The V gene is TRBV4-2, the J gene TRBJ2-1; 8 bases match TRBD2. The CDR3 region has the DNA TGTGCCAGCAGCCTAGGGGGGGCTAGCGGGTACGATGAGCAGTTCTTC. Residues: CASSLGGASGYDEQFF.